Listed here are 4 T cell receptor beta chains from one sample, sequenced in a study of regulatory T cells in long-lasting Graves disease. Library construction for TCR beta used iRepertoire HTBI primers and Arm-PCR of CDR3 regions. TCRdb redid the calling of the multiplex PCR reads with MiXCR, one entry per CDR3 protein. Of about 400,000 distinct CDR3 sequences listed, around 21% are singletons. This sample's time point: persistent/refractory GD, antithyroid drugs over 5 years with positive TRAb. The TCR library was prepared using RNA isolated from PBMCs. Sample: peripheral blood mononuclear cells (PBMCs), taken when the disease was refractory, from a patient treated with antithyroid drugs. These receptor sequences come from a female donor with Graves disease.

The gene calls are TRBV29-1 and TRBJ2-7; 9 nucleotides align to TRBD1. Germline-derived CDR1 and CDR2 are SQVTM and ANQGSEA. This CDR3 comprises 13 residues. V gave up 6 bases and J gave up 2 bases; unmatched junction bases: 5. In nucleotides, the CDR3 is TGCAGCGTCACCGGGACAGGGACCTACGAGCAGTACTTC. This encodes CSVTGTGTYEQYF.

This clonotype was counted many times. The V gene is TRBV12-3 or TRBV12-4, the J gene TRBJ1-1, with D hard to call. Between the trimmed V and J ends, which lost 5 bases and 3 bases, there was a span of 7 bases. CDR3 length: 12 residues. DNA for the CDR3: TGTGCCAGCAGTCCCTCCGACACTGAAGCTTTCTTT. Translation: CASSPSDTEAFF.

The chain joins TRBV20-1 to TRBJ2-7; D is unresolved. The CDR3 is made up of 14 amino acids. The V gene lost 7 bases and the J gene lost 6 bases, with 22 bases spanning the gap. Germline CDR1 reads DFQATT; CDR2 reads SNEGSKA (reference sequence). CDR3 coding DNA: TGCAGTGTTCCCCGACGGGTCGGTCGAGGCGAGCAGTACTTC. Its translation: CSVPRRVGRGEQYF.

In this sample, this clonotype turned up a few times. V gene TRBV10-3 combines with J gene TRBJ1-2; no firm D call. This CDR3 has 12 residues. Between the trimmed V and J ends, which lost 7 bases and 5 bases, there was a span of 11 bases. CDR1 is ENHRY and CDR2 is SYGVKD in the germline V gene. Here the CDR3 reads CAIMGKEYGYTF. The CDR3 DNA sequence: TGTGCCATCATGGGAAAGGAGTATGGCTACACCTTC.